This TCR beta chain derives from a study of human T cells and chemical hapten exposure (dated by TCRdb to the early 2020s). About the study as a whole: For sensitization, 2% DPC in acetone was applied to a roughly 2 cm by roughly 2 cm area of upper inner arm skin. Patients additionally received weekly therapeutic DPC doses to the scalp throughout the roughly 25-week study period. Patch testing was performed on the upper back with Finn chambers containing 0.01% DPC, and the patch tests were scored after 6 days according to International Contact Dermatitis Research Group standards. Alopecia areata with under or over 50% scalp involvement, alopecia totalis and alopecia universalis were represented in the patient cohort, which was mostly female. Libraries were pooled for sequencing, and per-sample TCR yields varied mainly because of small differences in library volumes within the pool. The study tracked peripheral blood TCR repertoire changes in vivo during primary and secondary sensitization to the hapten diphenylcyclopropenone (DPC) in alopecia patients. Blood samples were taken from patients before sensitization (week 0) and then at 2, 6 and about 24 weeks after DPC sensitization. Blood for TCR sequencing was provided by twenty-nine alopecia patients at one to four time points (pre-sensitization, 2, 6 and 24 weeks). For every blood RNA sample, sequencing covered both the TCR alpha and TCR beta chains. What the research found in general, with its limitations: The number of PT1 expanded TCRs positively correlated with patch test score, significant at thresholds 8, 16 and 32 but not 4. The number of TCRs above 1 in 1000 frequency did not change with DPC sensitization; there was no evidence of global repertoire structure alterations. All patients had alopecia, a presumed autoimmune disease, so their immune response might differ from that of healthy individuals. Repeated subsampling changed both the strength of the expansion versus patch-test correlation and the threshold at which the correlation became significant. Significantly more large CDR3 similarity clusters were formed by expanded TCRs than by pre-sensitization or healthy control sets, consistent with antigen-driven responses.

This sample's time point label indicates: patch test 2, 6 weeks after DPC sensitization. In light of the paper, this sample's treatment or condition label describes: therapeutic diphenylcyclopropenone sensitization with weekly scalp DPC. Unfractionated whole blood was collected in Tempus Blood RNA tubes, and total RNA was extracted from that blood. Blood at each patch-test visit was drawn before the patch test was applied. To be eligible, patients had to be aged 18 to 70, diagnosed with alopecia and judged suitable for DPC therapy, while pregnant patients were excluded. Trimming at the junction amounts to 2 bases on V and 2 bases on J, and the germline ends lie 7 bases apart. According to the germline V gene, CDR1 reads SGHRS and CDR2 reads YFSETQ. Spanning cysteine to phenylalanine, the CDR3 consists of 13 amino acids. The read is trimmed to its CDR3 DNA, 39 bases read in frame from base 1. This clonotype was found a few times. Its binding antigen is unknown. No much larger clone exists at a distance of one base, and base qualities are not known.

The library was made by RACE. The sample was run on a NextSeq 500. During library preparation, unique molecular identifiers were attached to individual cDNA molecules so that TCRs could be counted in a quantitative, reproducible way. For the original study's pipeline: The median number of TCRs per sample was approximately 98,000, ranging from roughly 23,224 to 690,600. V, J and CDR3 annotation of the TCR reads was performed with the Decombinator software suite. To make PS versus PT1 abundance plots, every sample was subsampled to the same number of TCRs (28,000). TCRs were defined as expanded if absent before sensitization and observed at least eight times at the 2-week time point. TCRdb trimmed public reads at Q25 via fastp, called clones via MiXCR and kept in-frame beta chains. CDR3 protein sequences are deduplicated, and each keeps its most common genes and DNA. TCRdb assigned the V and J calls; the authors' analysis was not used. This sample has about 42,000 distinct CDR3 sequences in its table, and approximately 9.5% of those were observed once. The top ten constitute 13% to 15% of the sample.

The source of this sequence is a woman aged 25 to 39 with alopecia areata. Some clones in this sample may be carry-over from other donors' samples. The rearrangement joined TRBV5-1 to TRBJ1-1; the D gene is possibly TRBD1, with 5 bases matching. The sequencing here drew on whole blood, taken in connection with sensitization to the hapten diphenylcyclopropenone (DPC). The bases are TGCGCCAGCAGCTTTTGGGACAACACTGAAGCTTTCTTT. Its translation is CASSFWDNTEAFF.